These 21 T cell receptor beta chains were all obtained from the same sample, sequenced in a study of Ad26.COV2.S vaccination and SARS-CoV-2 variants. Treatment specified: about 20 received Ad26.COV2.S at low or high dose, single or two shots; about five received placebo; per-sample allocation not given. Day 63 after the first injection of vaccine or placebo was the sampling time. TCRdb's table, derived via immunoSEQ multiplex PCR, lists solely in-frame clones and lacks some. The sample lists about 400,000 clones, about 88% occurring once. This specimen was peripheral blood, taken in a trial of Ad26.COV2.S vaccine versus placebo. The source is a person aged 18-60 years who received the Ad26.COV2.S COVID-19 vaccine or a placebo.

The chain recombines TRBV30 with TRBJ1-5; 10 bases line up with TRBD1. CDR3 size: 14 residues. V lost 4 bases to trimming and J lost 2 bases; unmatched junction nucleotides: 2. Germline lookup yields CDR1 GTSNPN and CDR2 SVGIG (reference sequence). CDR3 residues: CAWTGQGGNQPQHF. In nucleotides, the CDR3 is TGTGCCTGGACCGGACAGGGGGGCAATCAGCCCCAGCATTTT. The complete variable domain, with remaining parts taken from reference TRBV30 and TRBJ1-5, reads SQTIHQWPATLVQPVGSPLSLECTVEGTSNPNLYWYRQAAGRGLQLLFYSVGIGQISSEVPQNLSASRPQDRQFILSSKKLLLSDSGFYLCAWTGQGGNQPQHFGDGTRLSIL.

The V gene is TRBV18, the J gene TRBJ1-2, with a weak D call TRBD1 (6 bases). Trimming pared 8 bases from V and 2 bases from J, leaving 24 bases between. This CDR3 comprises 17 residues. Germline V lookup: CDR1 KGHSH, CDR2 LQKENI. This CDR3 reads CASRLGPGGGSNYGYTF. CDR3 coding DNA: TGTGCCAGCCGGCTGGGGCCGGGGGGCGGTTCGAACTATGGCTACACCTTC.

The chain joins TRBV11-2 to TRBJ2-1; no reliable D call. Germline lookup yields CDR1 SGHAT and CDR2 FQNNGV. V gave up 6 bases and J gave up 4 bases, with 19 bases separating them. This CDR3 spans 16 amino acids. CDR3 in amino acids: CASSISSGGFYNEQFF. The CDR3, as DNA: TGTGCCAGCAGTATAAGCTCGGGCGGCTTTTACAATGAGCAGTTCTTC.

The V call is TRBV19, the J call TRBJ1-1; D not resolved. The CDR3 is made up of 14 amino acids. Germline V gene data show CDR1 as LNHDA and CDR2 as SQIVND (reference sequence). The V end lost 6 bases, the J end lost 1 base, and 12 bases lay between the germline ends. CDR3 amino acids: CASRGPPRNTEAFF. The CDR3 DNA is TGTGCCAGTAGAGGACCGCCTCGGAACACTGAAGCTTTCTTT.

The chain employs TRBV4-1 and TRBJ1-2; 7 nucleotides match TRBD1. The CDR3 length is 14 residues. J was trimmed by 5 bases and V by 4 bases; bases with no gene match: 7. Germline CDR1 MGHRA, CDR2 YSYEKL. The CDR3 is CASSRPGQRYGYTF. The CDR3 DNA follows: TGCGCCAGCAGCCGTCCGGGACAGAGATATGGCTACACCTTC.

The rearrangement joins TRBV2 to TRBJ1-1, with D perhaps matching TRBD1 (6 bases). Germline-derived CDR1 and CDR2 are SNHLY and FYNNEI. V lost 6 bases to trimming and J lost 4 bases, with 24 bases between them. The CDR3 has 17 residues. The CDR3 loop reads CASRVSREGEGGTEAFF. The CDR3 nucleotides are TGTGCCAGCAGAGTCTCCCGGGAGGGGGAGGGGGGCACTGAAGCTTTCTTT.

The rearrangement uses TRBV3-1 (or the pseudogene TRBV3-2) and TRBJ1-1; D may be TRBD1 (6 bases). CDR3 length: 14 residues. Trimming took off 5 bases at V and 1 base at J, with 11 bases between the two ends. CDR1 and CDR2 (germline): LGHDT, YNNKEL (reference sequence). The CDR3 here is CASSYRDWNTEAFF. In DNA form, the CDR3 reads TGTGCCAGCAGCTACAGGGATTGGAACACTGAAGCTTTCTTT.

About this clone itself: Relative to the germline gene, one junction end is altered; a read error may explain this. Other DNA sequences within the sample encode an identical CDR3. The V and J genes are TRBV30 and TRBJ1-5, with 7 bases aligning to TRBD1. The CDR3 is 18 residues long. Looked up from germline, CDR1 is GTSNPN and CDR2 is SVGIG (reference sequence). This CDR3 reads CAWSVPTGKLYSNQPQHF. DNA for the CDR3: TGTGCCTGGAGTGTTCCGACAGGGAAGTTATATAGCAATCAACCCCAGCATTTT. The full variable domain, with the rest looked up from reference TRBV30 and TRBJ1-5, is SQTIHQWPATLVQPVGSPLSLECTVEGTSNPNLYWYRQAAGRGLQLLFYSVGIGQISSEVPQNLSASRPQDRQFILSSKKLLLSDSGFYLCAWSVPTGKLYSNQPQHFGDGTRLSIL.

The rearrangement links TRBV24-1 to TRBJ1-2; 8 bases agree with TRBD1. The CDR3 extends over 13 amino acids. With V trimmed by 4 bases and J by 8 bases, 5 bases remained unmatched. Germline CDR1 reads KGHDR; CDR2 reads SFDVKD. The CDR3, as DNA: TGTGCCACCAGTGAACTTCAGGGGGCGGGCTACACCTTC. This sequence encodes CATSELQGAGYTF.

V usage is TRBV6-5 and J usage is TRBJ1-4, with D unclear. CDR3 size: 12 residues. CDR1 MNHEY and CDR2 SVGAGI come from the germline V gene. Trimming pared 6 bases from V and 8 bases from J, leaving 10 bases between. The CDR3, as DNA: TGTGCCAGCAGGAACGTGGGGGAAAAACTGTTTTTT. The encoded protein is CASRNVGEKLFF.

This clone has just one count. V usage is TRBV29-1 and J usage is TRBJ1-1, with a weak D call TRBD1 (6 bases). V lost 5 bases to trimming and J lost 1 base, with 11 bases between them. Germline assignment: CDR1 SQVTM and CDR2 ANQGSEA. This CDR3 is 13 amino acids long. The CDR3 sequence: CSVTGQQNTEAFF. In DNA, the CDR3 is TGCAGCGTTACCGGACAGCAGAACACTGAAGCTTTCTTT.

The chain employs TRBV6-5 and TRBJ1-2, with D uncertain. The germline V gene encodes CDR1 MNHEY and CDR2 SVGAGI. The CDR3 contains 15 residues. V was trimmed by 2 bases and J by 0 bases, leaving 10 bases between them. CDR3 protein: CASSYTGIPNYGYTF. The CDR3 DNA follows: TGTGCCAGCAGTTACACGGGCATCCCTAACTATGGCTACACCTTC.

The chain links TRBV18 to TRBJ2-1; D unresolved. The CDR3 consists of 18 residues. V was cut by 4 bases and J by 2 bases, with 21 bases left in between. Germline V gene lookup returns CDR1 KGHSH and CDR2 LQKENI. Here the CDR3 reads CASSLLFVDARTYNEQFF. As DNA, the CDR3 is TGTGCCAGCTCACTTTTGTTCGTCGATGCCCGAACCTACAATGAGCAGTTCTTC.

The rearrangement joins TRBV2 to TRBJ1-2; the D is unclear. This CDR3 is 13 amino acids long. Germline CDR1 reads SNHLY; CDR2 reads FYNNEI. With 6 bases removed from V and 4 bases from J, the gap between germline ends came to 12 bases. For the CDR3, the DNA is TGTGCCAGCAGGACCGACCGAACCTATGGCTACACCTTC. Amino acids: CASRTDRTYGYTF.

The J gene is TRBJ1-4, the V gene TRBV23-1; possible D gene TRBD1, 5 bases. TRBV23-1 is treated as an ORF (open reading frame) with a function not yet certain. Trimming shortened V by 6 bases and J by 5 bases, and 16 bases separated the two germline ends. The CDR3 covers 15 residues. The CDR3 loop reads CASRPPGTLNEKLFF. In nucleotides, the CDR3 is TGCGCCAGCAGACCGCCAGGGACCCTCAATGAAAAACTGTTTTTT.

In this sample, this clone turned up once. The chain carries TRBV4-3 and TRBJ2-1; D not resolved. This CDR3 comprises 13 residues. The germline V gene encodes CDR1 LGHNA and CDR2 YSLEER. V was clipped by 2 bases and J by 7 bases, with 9 bases between them. CDR3 in amino acids: CASSQIHGNEQFF. The CDR3 nucleotides are TGCGCCAGCAGCCAAATCCACGGGAATGAGCAGTTCTTC.

J is TRBJ1-2 and V is TRBV5-6, with a weak D call TRBD1 (5 bases). Trimming left V 4 bases short and J 4 bases short, with 14 bases between. CDR1 SGHDT and CDR2 YYEEEE come from the germline V gene. The CDR3 has 14 residues. CDR3 amino acids: CASSVLRGSYGYTF. DNA for the CDR3: TGTGCCAGCAGCGTTTTACGGGGGAGCTATGGCTACACCTTC.

The V and J genes are TRBV7-2 and TRBJ1-6; perhaps TRBD1 as D (6 bases). V lost 0 bases, J lost 7 bases, and 13 bases lay in between. Germline loops: CDR1 SGHTA, CDR2 FQGNSA. This CDR3 contains 16 residues. CDR3 sequence (DNA): TGTGCCAGCAGCTTAGCGCAGGGGTTGGGGAATTCACCCCTCCACTTT. Translating it yields CASSLAQGLGNSPLHF.

This clone was detected only once. The chain is built from TRBV6-5 and TRBJ2-5; 14 positions agree with TRBD2. Looked up from germline, CDR1 is MNHEY and CDR2 is SVGAGI. The CDR3 has 15 amino acids. The V and J ends lost 5 bases and 4 bases, in that order; junction bases with no gene match: 3. Here the CDR3 DNA reads TGTGCCAGCAGTAGACTAGCGGGGGGGCGAGAGACCCAGTACTTC. This encodes CASSRLAGGRETQYF.

This clone was seen only once. The rearrangement links TRBV6-2 or TRBV6-3 to TRBJ2-7, with 10 bases that match TRBD1. This CDR3 is built from 17 residues. Germline CDR1 MNHEY, CDR2 SVGEGT. After removal of 2 bases from V and 4 bases from J, the junction contained 11 bases not matched to a gene. As DNA, the CDR3 is TGTGCCAGCAGTTACCGCGCCTGGGACAGGGGAGCGTACGAGCAGTACTTC. It yields the protein CASSYRAWDRGAYEQYF.

The chain recombines TRBV18 with TRBJ1-5; no definite D call. The CDR3 length is 13 residues. V shed 3 bases and J shed 4 bases, with 7 bases lying between them. From germline, CDR1 is KGHSH and CDR2 LQKENI. CDR3 nucleotide sequence: TGTGCCAGCTCACCTGCTCAGAATCAGCCCCAGCATTTT. Its protein is CASSPAQNQPQHF.